This TCR beta chain was found in a study of memory CD4+ T cells and cytomegalovirus serostatus. Study context: This sample comes from healthy Belgian adults, several CMV seropositive, roughly 22 seronegative. Study-wide results and limits: CD4+ memory repertoires contained 67 of 164 reported CMV TCRbeta sequences.

Turning to this clone: Its target is not known.

The assay was immunoSEQ multiplex PCR, and TCRdb's table has in-frame clones only and misses some. The profile shows tens of thousands of clones, around 76% of them singletons. The sort gate was single viable CD3+CD4+CD8-CD45RO+ cells for memory CD4+ T cells. Serum IgG to CMV pp150, pp28, p38 and p52 defined serostatus. After thawing, CD4+ T cells were positively selected. CDR1 and CDR2 (germline): SGHVS, FQNEAQ. The CDR3 has 14 residues. V shed 3 bases and J shed 2 bases, with 10 bases lying between them. The sample comprised memory CD4+ T cells from blood. The V gene is TRBV7-8, the J gene TRBJ2-5; TRBD1 or TRBD2 may be the D gene (6 bases each). This TCR derives from an adult in good health and CMV-seronegative. Some clones in this sample may be carry-over from other donors' samples. For the CDR3, the DNA is TGTGCCAGCAGCTTTGGGGGGCTTCAAGAGACCCAGTACTTC. Translation gives CASSFGGLQETQYF. The whole variable domain, remainder taken from reference TRBV7-8 and TRBJ2-5, is GAGVSQSPRYKVAKRGQDVALRCDPISGHVSLFWYQQALGQGPEFLTYFQNEAQLDKSGLPSDRFFAERPEGSVSTLKIQRTQQEDSAVYLCASSFGGLQETQYFGPGTRLLVL.